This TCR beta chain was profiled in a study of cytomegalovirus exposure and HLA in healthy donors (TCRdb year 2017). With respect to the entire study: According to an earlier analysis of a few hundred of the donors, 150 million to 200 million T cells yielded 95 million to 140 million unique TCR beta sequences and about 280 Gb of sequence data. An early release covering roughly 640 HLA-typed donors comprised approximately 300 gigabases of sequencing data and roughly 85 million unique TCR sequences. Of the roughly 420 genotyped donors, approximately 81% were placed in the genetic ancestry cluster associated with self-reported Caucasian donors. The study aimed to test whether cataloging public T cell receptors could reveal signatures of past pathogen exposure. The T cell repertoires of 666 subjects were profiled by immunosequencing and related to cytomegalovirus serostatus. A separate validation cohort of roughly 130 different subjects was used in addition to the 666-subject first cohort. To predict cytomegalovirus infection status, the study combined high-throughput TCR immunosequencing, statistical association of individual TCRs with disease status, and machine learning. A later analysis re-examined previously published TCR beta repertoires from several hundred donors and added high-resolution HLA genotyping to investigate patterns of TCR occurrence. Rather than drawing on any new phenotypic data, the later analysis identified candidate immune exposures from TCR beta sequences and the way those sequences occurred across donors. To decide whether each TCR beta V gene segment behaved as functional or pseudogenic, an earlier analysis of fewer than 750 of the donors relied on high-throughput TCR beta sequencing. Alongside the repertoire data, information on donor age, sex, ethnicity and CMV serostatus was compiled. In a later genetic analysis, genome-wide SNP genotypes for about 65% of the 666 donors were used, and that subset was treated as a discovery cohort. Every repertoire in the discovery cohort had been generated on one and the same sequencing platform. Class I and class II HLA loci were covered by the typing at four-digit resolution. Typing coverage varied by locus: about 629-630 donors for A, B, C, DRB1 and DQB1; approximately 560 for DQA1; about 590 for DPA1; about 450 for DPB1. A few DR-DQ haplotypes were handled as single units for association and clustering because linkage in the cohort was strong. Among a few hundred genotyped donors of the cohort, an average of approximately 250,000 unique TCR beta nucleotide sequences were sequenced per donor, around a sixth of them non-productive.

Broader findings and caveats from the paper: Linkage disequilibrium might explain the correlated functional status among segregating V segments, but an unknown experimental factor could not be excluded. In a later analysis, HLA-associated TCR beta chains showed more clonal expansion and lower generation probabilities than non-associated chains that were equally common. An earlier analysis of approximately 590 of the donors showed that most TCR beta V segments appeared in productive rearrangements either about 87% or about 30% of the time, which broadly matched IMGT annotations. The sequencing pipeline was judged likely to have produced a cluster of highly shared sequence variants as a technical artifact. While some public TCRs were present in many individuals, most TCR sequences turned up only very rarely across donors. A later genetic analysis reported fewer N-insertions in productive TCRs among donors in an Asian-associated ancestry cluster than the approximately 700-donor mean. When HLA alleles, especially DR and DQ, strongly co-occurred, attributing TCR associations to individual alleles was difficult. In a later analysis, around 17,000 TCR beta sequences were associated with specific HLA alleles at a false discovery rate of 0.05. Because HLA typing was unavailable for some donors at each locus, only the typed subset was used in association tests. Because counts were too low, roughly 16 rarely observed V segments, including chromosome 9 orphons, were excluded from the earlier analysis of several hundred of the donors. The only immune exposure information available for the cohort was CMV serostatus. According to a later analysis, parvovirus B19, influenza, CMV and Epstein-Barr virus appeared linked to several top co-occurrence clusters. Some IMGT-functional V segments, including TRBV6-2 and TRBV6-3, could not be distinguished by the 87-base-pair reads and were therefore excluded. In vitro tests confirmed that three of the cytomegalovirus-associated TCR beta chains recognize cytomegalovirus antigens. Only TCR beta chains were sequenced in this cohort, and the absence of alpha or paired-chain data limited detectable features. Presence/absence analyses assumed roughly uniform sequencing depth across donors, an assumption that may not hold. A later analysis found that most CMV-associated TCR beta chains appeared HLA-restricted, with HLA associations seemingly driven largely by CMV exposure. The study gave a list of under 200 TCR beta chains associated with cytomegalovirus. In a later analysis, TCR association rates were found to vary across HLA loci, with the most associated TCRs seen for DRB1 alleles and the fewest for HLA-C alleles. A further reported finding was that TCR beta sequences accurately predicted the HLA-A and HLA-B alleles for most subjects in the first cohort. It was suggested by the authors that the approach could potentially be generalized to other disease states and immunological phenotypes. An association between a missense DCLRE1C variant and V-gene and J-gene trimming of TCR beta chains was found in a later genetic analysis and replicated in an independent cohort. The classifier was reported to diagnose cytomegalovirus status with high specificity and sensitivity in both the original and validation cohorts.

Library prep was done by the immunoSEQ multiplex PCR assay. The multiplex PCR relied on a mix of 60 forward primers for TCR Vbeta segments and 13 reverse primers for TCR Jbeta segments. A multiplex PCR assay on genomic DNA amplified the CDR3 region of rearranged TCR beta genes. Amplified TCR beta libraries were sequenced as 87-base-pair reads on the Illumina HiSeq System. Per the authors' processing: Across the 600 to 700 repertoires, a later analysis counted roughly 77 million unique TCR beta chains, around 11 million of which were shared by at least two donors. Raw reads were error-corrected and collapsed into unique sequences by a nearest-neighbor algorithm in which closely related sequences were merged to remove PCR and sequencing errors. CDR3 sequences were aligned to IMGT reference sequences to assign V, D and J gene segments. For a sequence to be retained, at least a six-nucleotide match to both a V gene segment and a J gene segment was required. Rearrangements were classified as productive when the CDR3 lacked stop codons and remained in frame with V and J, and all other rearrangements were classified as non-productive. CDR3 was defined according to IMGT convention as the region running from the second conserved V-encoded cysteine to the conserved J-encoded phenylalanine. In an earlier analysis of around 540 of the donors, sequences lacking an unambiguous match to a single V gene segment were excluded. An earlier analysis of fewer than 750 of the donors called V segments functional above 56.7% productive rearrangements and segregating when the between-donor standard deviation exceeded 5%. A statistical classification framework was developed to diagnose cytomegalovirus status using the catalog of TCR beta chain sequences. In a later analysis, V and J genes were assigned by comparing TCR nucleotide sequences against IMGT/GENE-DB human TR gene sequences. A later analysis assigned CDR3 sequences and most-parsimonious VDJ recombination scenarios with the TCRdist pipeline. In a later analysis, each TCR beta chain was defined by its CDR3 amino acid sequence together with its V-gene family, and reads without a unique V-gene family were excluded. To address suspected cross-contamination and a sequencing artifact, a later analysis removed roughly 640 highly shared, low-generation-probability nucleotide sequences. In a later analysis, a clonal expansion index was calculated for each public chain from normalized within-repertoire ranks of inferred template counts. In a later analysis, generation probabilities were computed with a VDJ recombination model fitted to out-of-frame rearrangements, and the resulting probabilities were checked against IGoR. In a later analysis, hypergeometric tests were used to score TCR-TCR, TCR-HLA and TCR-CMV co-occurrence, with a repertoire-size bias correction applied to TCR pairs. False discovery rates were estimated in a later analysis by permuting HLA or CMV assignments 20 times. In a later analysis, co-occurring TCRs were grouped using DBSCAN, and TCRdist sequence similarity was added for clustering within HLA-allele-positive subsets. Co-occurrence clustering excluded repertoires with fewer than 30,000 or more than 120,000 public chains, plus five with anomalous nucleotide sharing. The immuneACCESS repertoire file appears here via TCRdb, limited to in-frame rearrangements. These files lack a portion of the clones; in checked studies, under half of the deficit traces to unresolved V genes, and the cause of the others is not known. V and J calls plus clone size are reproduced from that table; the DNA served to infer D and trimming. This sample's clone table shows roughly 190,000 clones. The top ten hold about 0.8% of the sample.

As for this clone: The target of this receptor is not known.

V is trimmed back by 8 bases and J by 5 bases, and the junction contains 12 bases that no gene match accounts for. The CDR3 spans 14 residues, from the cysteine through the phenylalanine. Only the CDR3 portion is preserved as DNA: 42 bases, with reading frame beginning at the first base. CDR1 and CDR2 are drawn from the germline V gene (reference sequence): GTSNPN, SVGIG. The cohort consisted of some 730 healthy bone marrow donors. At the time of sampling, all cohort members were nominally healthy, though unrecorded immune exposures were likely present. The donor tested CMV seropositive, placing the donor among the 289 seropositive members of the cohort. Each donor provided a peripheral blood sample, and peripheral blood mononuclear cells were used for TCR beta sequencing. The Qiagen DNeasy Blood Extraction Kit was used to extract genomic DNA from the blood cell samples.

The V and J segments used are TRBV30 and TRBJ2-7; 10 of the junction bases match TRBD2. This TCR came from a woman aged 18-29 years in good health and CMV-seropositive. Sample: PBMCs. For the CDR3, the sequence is CAAFQAGGPNEQYF. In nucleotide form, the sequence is TGTGCCGCATTCCAAGCGGGAGGGCCCAACGAGCAGTACTTC.